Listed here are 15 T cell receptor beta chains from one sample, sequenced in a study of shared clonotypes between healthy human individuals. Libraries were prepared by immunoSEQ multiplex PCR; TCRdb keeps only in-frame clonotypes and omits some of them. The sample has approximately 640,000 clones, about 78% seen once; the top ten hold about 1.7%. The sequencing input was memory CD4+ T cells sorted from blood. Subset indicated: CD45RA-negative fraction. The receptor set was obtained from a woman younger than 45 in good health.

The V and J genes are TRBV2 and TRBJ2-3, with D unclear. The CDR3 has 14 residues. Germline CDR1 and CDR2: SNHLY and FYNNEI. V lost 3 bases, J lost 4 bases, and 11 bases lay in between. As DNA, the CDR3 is TGTGCCAGCAGTGACCGGGCGGTAGCAGATACGCAGTATTTT. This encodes CASSDRAVADTQYF.

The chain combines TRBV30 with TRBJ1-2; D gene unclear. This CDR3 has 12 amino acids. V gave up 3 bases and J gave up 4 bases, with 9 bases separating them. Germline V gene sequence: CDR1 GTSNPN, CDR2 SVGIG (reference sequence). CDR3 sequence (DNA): TGTGCCTGGAGACTTGATAGCTATGGCTACACCTTC. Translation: CAWRLDSYGYTF.

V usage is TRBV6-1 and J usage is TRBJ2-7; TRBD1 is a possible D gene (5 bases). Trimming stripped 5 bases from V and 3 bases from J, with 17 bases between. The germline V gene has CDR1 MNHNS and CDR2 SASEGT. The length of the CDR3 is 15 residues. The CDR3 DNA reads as TGTGCCAGCAGTCCTCAGGGTAGTACAGGCTACGAGCAGTACTTC. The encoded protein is CASSPQGSTGYEQYF.

The CDR3 region has the DNA TGTGCCAGCAGCTTAGTATCTAGCGGCGCGCCCTACGAGCAGTACTTC. This encodes CASSLVSSGAPYEQYF. This chain connects TRBV11-2 to TRBJ2-7; 7 bases agree with TRBD2. Germline CDR1 is SGHAT and CDR2 is FQNNGV. V shed 1 base, J shed 2 bases, and the junction held 8 bases outside the gene matches. The CDR3 has 16 amino acids.

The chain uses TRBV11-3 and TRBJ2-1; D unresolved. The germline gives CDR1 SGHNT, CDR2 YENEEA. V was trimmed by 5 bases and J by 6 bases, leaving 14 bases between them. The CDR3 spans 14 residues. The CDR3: CASSPAPSSNEQFF. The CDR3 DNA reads TGTGCCAGCAGCCCCGCCCCCTCCAGCAATGAGCAGTTCTTC. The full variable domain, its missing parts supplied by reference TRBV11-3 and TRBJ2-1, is EAGVVQSPRYKIIEKKQPVAFWCNPISGHNTLYWYLQNLGQGPELLIRYENEEAVDDSQLPKDRFSAERLKGVDSTLKIQPAELGDSAVYLCASSPAPSSNEQFFGPGTRLTVL.

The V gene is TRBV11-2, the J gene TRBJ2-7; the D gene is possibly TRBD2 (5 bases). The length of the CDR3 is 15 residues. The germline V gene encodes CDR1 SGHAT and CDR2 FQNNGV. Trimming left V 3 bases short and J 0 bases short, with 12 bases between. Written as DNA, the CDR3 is TGTGCCAGCAGCTTCCGGACGGGGAGCTCCTACGAGCAGTACTTC. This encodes CASSFRTGSSYEQYF. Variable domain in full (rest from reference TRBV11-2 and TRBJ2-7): EAGVAQSPRYKIIEKRQSVAFWCNPISGHATLYWYQQILGQGPKLLIQFQNNGVVDDSQLPKDRFSAERLKGVDSTLKIQPAKLEDSAVYLCASSFRTGSSYEQYFGPGTRLTVT.

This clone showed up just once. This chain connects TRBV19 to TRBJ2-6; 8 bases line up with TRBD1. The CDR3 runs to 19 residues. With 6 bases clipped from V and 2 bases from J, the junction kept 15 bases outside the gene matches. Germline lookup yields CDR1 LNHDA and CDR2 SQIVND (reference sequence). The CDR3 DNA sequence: TGTGCCAGTAGCGGATATACAGGGGGAATTATCCCTGGGGCCAACGTCCTGACTTTC. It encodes CASSGYTGGIIPGANVLTF.

CDR3 sequence (DNA): TGCGCCAGCAGCTCCATCTCGGGGGACGGCTACACCTTC. Translated, it gives CASSSISGDGYTF. This chain uses TRBV5-1 with TRBJ1-2, with D tentatively TRBD1 (5 bases). CDR1 is SGHRS and CDR2 is YFSETQ in the germline V gene. The CDR3 runs to 13 residues. The V end lost 3 bases, the J end lost 8 bases, and 14 bases lay between the germline ends.

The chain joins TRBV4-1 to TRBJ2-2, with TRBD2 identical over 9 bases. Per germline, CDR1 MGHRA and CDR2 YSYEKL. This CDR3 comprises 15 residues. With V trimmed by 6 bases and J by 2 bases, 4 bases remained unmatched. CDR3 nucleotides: TGCGCCAGCAGTACTAGCGGGCCCAACACCGGGGAGCTGTTTTTT. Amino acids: CASSTSGPNTGELFF.

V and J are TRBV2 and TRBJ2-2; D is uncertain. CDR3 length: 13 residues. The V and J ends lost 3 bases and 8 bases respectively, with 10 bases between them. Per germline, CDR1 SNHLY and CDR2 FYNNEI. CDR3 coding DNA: TGTGCCAGCAGTGACGCTTTCCGAGGGGAGCTGTTTTTT. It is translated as CASSDAFRGELFF.

The CDR3 coding sequence is TGTGCCAGCAGTTTACGGCCAGGGTACGTCAATGAGCAGTTCTTC. It codes for CASSLRPGYVNEQFF. V usage is TRBV27 and J usage is TRBJ2-1; TRBD1 is a possible D gene (5 bases). V lost 2 bases and J lost 6, with 14 bases in between. CDR3 length: 15 residues. The germline V gene encodes CDR1 MNHEY and CDR2 SMNVEV (reference sequence).

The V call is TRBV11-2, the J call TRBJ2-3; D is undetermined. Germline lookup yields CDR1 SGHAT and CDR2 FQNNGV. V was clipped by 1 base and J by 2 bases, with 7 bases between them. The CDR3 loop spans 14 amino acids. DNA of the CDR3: TGTGCCAGCAGCTTAGTAACAGCCACAGATACGCAGTATTTT. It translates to CASSLVTATDTQYF.

In DNA, the CDR3 is TGTGCCAGCAGTGGAGGGGGGGGCGTCGTGAACACTGAAGCTTTCTTT. Amino acids: CASSGGGGVVNTEAFF. The chain employs TRBV2 and TRBJ1-1; a weak D match, TRBD1 (6 bases). Germline V CDR1 and CDR2: SNHLY, FYNNEI. The V end lost 4 bases, the J end lost 0 bases, and 15 bases lay between the germline ends. The CDR3 length is 16 residues. Full variable domain (rest looked up from reference TRBV2 and TRBJ1-1): EPEVTQTPSHQVTQMGQEVILRCVPISNHLYFYWYRQILGQKVEFLVSFYNNEISEKSEIFDDQFSVERPDGSNFTLKIRSTKLEDSAMYFCASSGGGGVVNTEAFFGQGTRLTVV.

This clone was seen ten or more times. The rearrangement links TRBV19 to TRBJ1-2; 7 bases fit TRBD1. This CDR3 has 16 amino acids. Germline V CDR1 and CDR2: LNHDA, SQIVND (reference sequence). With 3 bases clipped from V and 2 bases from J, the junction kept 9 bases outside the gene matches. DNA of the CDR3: TGTGCCAGTAGTATGCCATCGACAGGGCTAAACTATGGCTACACCTTC. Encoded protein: CASSMPSTGLNYGYTF.

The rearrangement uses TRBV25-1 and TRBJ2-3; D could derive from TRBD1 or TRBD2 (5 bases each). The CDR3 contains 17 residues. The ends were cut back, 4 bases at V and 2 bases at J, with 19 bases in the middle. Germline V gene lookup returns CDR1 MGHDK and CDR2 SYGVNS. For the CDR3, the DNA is TGTGCCAGCAGTGGGAGGTACAGGCGACTCGTCACAGATACGCAGTATTTT. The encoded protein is CASSGRYRRLVTDTQYF.